Below, 26 T cell receptor beta chains from the same sample are listed, as sequenced in a study of blood T cell repertoires in COVID-19. Clones were sequenced by immunoSEQ multiplex PCR, and TCRdb holds only the in-frame ones, with some missing. The sample carries hundreds of thousands of clones, approximately 90% recorded once. The sample taken for sequencing was PBMCs or T cells enriched from blood (not recorded which). The receptors were sampled from a young man who had recovered from COVID-19.

The chain is built from TRBV9 and TRBJ2-6; 9 bases are a match to TRBD1. Germline loops: CDR1 SGDLS, CDR2 YYNGEE. This CDR3 is 19 amino acids long. The trim removed 4 bases at V and 2 bases at J, leaving 13 bases unmatched. CDR3 nucleotide sequence: TGTGCCAGCAGCCCTGCTGTTGGACAGGGGACTGCTGGGGCCAACGTCCTGACTTTC. This gives the protein CASSPAVGQGTAGANVLTF.

The genes are TRBV5-4 and TRBJ2-3; 10 nucleotides align to TRBD2. The V segment lost 1 base and the J segment 5 bases; nucleotides outside the gene matches: 4. This CDR3 is built from 15 residues. Germline assignment: CDR1 SGHNT and CDR2 YYREEE (reference sequence). CDR3 sequence: CASSLPSGRGDTQYF. The CDR3 region has the DNA TGTGCCAGCAGCTTGCCCAGCGGGAGGGGAGATACGCAGTATTTT.

J is TRBJ2-7 and V is TRBV14; weak D call: TRBD2 (5 bases). V was clipped by 1 base and J by 2 bases, with 12 bases between them. This CDR3 comprises 15 residues. Germline-derived CDR1 and CDR2 are SGHDN and FVKESK. This CDR3 is CASSQVTGFPYEQYF. CDR3 in DNA: TGTGCCAGCAGCCAAGTAACGGGGTTCCCCTACGAGCAGTACTTC. Supplemented by reference TRBV14 and TRBJ2-7, the full variable domain reads EAGVTQFPSHSVIEKGQTVTLRCDPISGHDNLYWYRRVMGKEIKFLLHFVKESKQDESGMPNNRFLAERTGGTYSTLKVQPAELEDSGVYFCASSQVTGFPYEQYFGPGTRLTVT.

This chain links TRBV5-1 with TRBJ2-7, with TRBD2 matching 10 bases. This CDR3 has 15 amino acids. In germline, CDR1 is SGHRS, CDR2 YFSETQ. J lost 3 bases, V lost 0 bases, and 3 bases had no gene match. The CDR3 region has the DNA TGCGCCAGCAGCTTGGGGGCTAGCGGGAGCTACGAGCAGTACTTC. This gives the protein CASSLGASGSYEQYF.

The V call is TRBV18, the J call TRBJ2-2; possible D gene TRBD2, 6 bases. Trimming pared 6 bases from V and 5 bases from J, leaving 16 bases between. In germline, CDR1 is KGHSH, CDR2 LQKENI. This CDR3 has 15 residues. CDR3 sequence: CASSQVAEQTGELFF. CDR3 nucleotide sequence: TGTGCCAGCTCTCAAGTAGCGGAACAAACCGGGGAGCTGTTTTTT.

J is TRBJ2-1 and V is TRBV18; 7 bases agree with TRBD2. This CDR3 comprises 15 residues. V lost 3 bases and J lost 3; bases outside the gene matches: 5. The V gene's germline CDR1 is KGHSH and CDR2 LQKENI. DNA for the CDR3: TGTGCCAGCTCACCGCCTAGCGGAGACTACAATGAGCAGTTCTTC. It encodes CASSPPSGDYNEQFF.

The J gene is TRBJ1-2, the V gene TRBV29-1, with 10 bases lining up with TRBD1. The CDR3 has 14 residues. The junction had 8 bases not matched to a gene; V was cut back by 6 bases and J by 4 bases. The germline V gene encodes CDR1 SQVTM and CDR2 ANQGSEA. CDR3 coding DNA: TGCAGCGTACGGACAGGGGGAGGTGGCTATGGCTACACCTTC. Its translation is CSVRTGGGGYGYTF.

This chain uses TRBV28 with TRBJ1-5; possibly TRBD1 for D (6 bases). Trimming shortened V by 9 bases and J by 5 bases, and 11 bases separated the two germline ends. The CDR3 runs 12 residues. Germline V CDR1 and CDR2: MDHEN, SYDVKM. The chain's CDR3 is CASRQADQPQHF. Here the CDR3 DNA reads TGTGCCAGTAGACAGGCCGATCAGCCCCAGCATTTT.

CDR3 in amino acids: CASSRDNSYNEQFF. The CDR3 coding sequence is TGTGCCAGCTCACGGGACAACTCCTACAATGAGCAGTTCTTC. This chain links TRBV18 with TRBJ2-1; D possibly corresponds to TRBD1 (6 bases). Between the trimmed V and J ends, which lost 4 bases and 0 bases, there was a span of 7 bases. This CDR3 region has 14 residues. Germline V lookup: CDR1 KGHSH, CDR2 LQKENI. Using reference TRBV18 and TRBJ2-1 for the parts outside the CDR3, the full variable domain is NAGVMQNPRHLVRRRGQEARLRCSPMKGHSHVYWYRQLPEEGLKFMVYLQKENIIDESGMPKERFSAEFPKEGPSILRIQQVVRGDSAAYFCASSRDNSYNEQFFGPGTRLTVL.

CDR3 in amino acids: CASSTRTHYEQYF. DNA for the CDR3: TGTGCCAGCAGCACTAGGACTCACTACGAGCAGTACTTC. The chain links TRBV7-8 to TRBJ2-7, with D possibly TRBD2 on 5 matching bases. CDR1 and CDR2 from the germline V gene are SGHVS and FQNEAQ. V was cut by 5 bases and J by 3 bases, with 11 bases left in between. The CDR3 length is 13 residues.

The chain combines TRBV18 with TRBJ2-2, with 10 nucleotides matching TRBD2. V lost 5 bases, J lost 0 bases, and 6 bases stayed unmatched. The CDR3 spans 17 residues. Germline V gene data show CDR1 as KGHSH and CDR2 as LQKENI. Here the CDR3 reads CASSSLAGAANTGELFF. CDR3 nucleotides: TGTGCCAGCTCAAGTCTAGCGGGGGCAGCGAACACCGGGGAGCTGTTTTTT.

CDR3 residues: CASRMGTSSEQFF. The CDR3 nucleotides are TGTGCCAGTAGAATGGGGACTAGCTCTGAGCAGTTCTTC. This chain uses TRBV19 with TRBJ2-1; TRBD2 matches at 9 bases. This CDR3 region has 13 residues. The V and J ends lost 6 bases and 9 bases, in that order; junction bases with no gene match: 6. Germline-derived CDR1 and CDR2 are LNHDA and SQIVND (reference sequence).

This rearrangement joins TRBV2 to TRBJ2-5; TRBD1 matches at 8 bases. J lost 4 bases, V lost 3 bases, and 7 bases had no gene match. The CDR3 sequence is 15 residues long. Germline V gene lookup returns CDR1 SNHLY and CDR2 FYNNEI. CDR3 DNA: TGTGCCAGCAGTGAGTCCGGGACAGGCGGAGAGACCCAGTACTTC. It encodes CASSESGTGGETQYF.

The chain joins TRBV5-1 to TRBJ1-5, with 9 bases lining up with TRBD1. The CDR3 contains 16 residues. Germline V gene data show CDR1 as SGHRS and CDR2 as YFSETQ. Germline trimming cut 7 bases from V and 2 bases from J; bases unmatched to any gene: 10. The DNA for the CDR3 is TGCGCCAGCCGTCCCGGGACAGGGAATGGCAATCAGCCCCAGCATTTT. Protein product: CASRPGTGNGNQPQHF.

V and J are TRBV4-1 and TRBJ2-1, with 8 bases lining up with TRBD2. Germline V gene lookup returns CDR1 MGHRA and CDR2 YSYEKL. This CDR3 is 21 amino acids long. The J segment lost 0 bases and the V segment lost 1 base, leaving 17 bases of the junction unmatched. This chain's CDR3 is CASSQVGVELAVFSSYNEQFF. CDR3 in DNA: TGCGCCAGCAGCCAAGTAGGTGTGGAACTAGCGGTCTTTAGCTCCTACAATGAGCAGTTCTTC.

This clone has a single count. J is TRBJ2-3 and V is TRBV4-1; TRBD2 matches at 8 bases. The germline V gene has CDR1 MGHRA and CDR2 YSYEKL. Trimming took 4 bases from V and 5 from J; bases not matched to a gene: 14. The CDR3 is 17 amino acids. DNA of the CDR3: TGCGCCAGCAGCCTCGGTGGACCGGGAGGGCCGTTAGATACGCAGTATTTT. This sequence encodes CASSLGGPGGPLDTQYF.

V and J are TRBV5-1 and TRBJ2-1, with 10 positions matching TRBD2. CDR1 and CDR2 from the germline V gene are SGHRS and YFSETQ. This CDR3 comprises 21 residues. J lost 8 bases, V lost 0 bases, and 23 bases had no gene match. The CDR3 loop reads CASSLAILREFSGRSFDEQFF. The CDR3 region has the DNA TGCGCCAGCAGCTTGGCGATTTTACGAGAGTTTAGCGGGAGGTCGTTTGATGAGCAGTTCTTC. Full variable domain (remainder filled in from reference TRBV5-1 and TRBJ2-1): KAGVTQTPRYLIKTRGQQVTLSCSPISGHRSVSWYQQTPGQGLQFLFEYFSETQRNKGNFPGRFSGRQFSNSRSEMNVSTLELGDSALYLCASSLAILREFSGRSFDEQFFGPGTRLTVL.

This chain joins TRBV6-5 and TRBJ1-1; no clear D. Trimming took off 6 bases at V and 1 base at J, with 6 bases between the two ends. Germline V gives CDR1 MNHEY, CDR2 SVGAGI. The CDR3 covers 12 residues. This CDR3 is CASRRENTEAFF. The DNA of the CDR3 is TGTGCCAGCAGGAGGGAGAACACTGAAGCTTTCTTT.

This rearrangement joins TRBV6-6 to TRBJ1-1; D uncertain. Per germline, CDR1 MNHNY and CDR2 SVGAGI (reference sequence). V was pared by 2 bases and J by 1 base, with 5 bases between. This CDR3 spans 13 amino acids. This CDR3 reads CASSYQANTEAFF. Written as DNA, the CDR3 is TGTGCCAGCAGTTACCAGGCGAACACTGAAGCTTTCTTT.

This CDR3 is CASSPGSGSVYGYTF. For the CDR3, the DNA is TGTGCCAGCAGCCCCGGGTCTGGCAGCGTCTATGGCTACACCTTC. V and J are TRBV7-9 and TRBJ1-2; D is unresolved. Trimming cost V 5 bases and J 4 bases, with 17 bases left between them. The CDR3 runs to 15 residues. Germline lookup yields CDR1 SEHNR and CDR2 FQNEAQ (reference sequence).

This chain connects TRBV6-2 or TRBV6-3 to TRBJ2-5; D is perhaps TRBD2 (5 bases). Trimming shortened V by 6 bases and J by 8 bases, and 13 bases separated the two germline ends. The CDR3 contains 12 residues. Germline V gene sequence: CDR1 MNHEY, CDR2 SVGEGT. The CDR3 reads CASSDEGATQYF. CDR3 in DNA: TGTGCCAGCAGCGATGAGGGTGCAACCCAGTACTTC.

The chain has TRBV7-9 and TRBJ2-2; 9 nucleotides agree with TRBD1. The V and J ends lost 1 base and 7 bases, in that order; junction bases with no gene match: 1. The CDR3 is 14 residues long. CDR1 and CDR2 from the germline V gene are SEHNR and FQNEAQ (reference sequence). CDR3: CASSLGDRDGELFF. The CDR3 coding sequence is TGTGCCAGCAGCTTAGGGGACAGGGACGGGGAGCTGTTTTTT.

V is TRBV5-4 and J is TRBJ1-4; D perhaps matches TRBD1 (6 bases). This CDR3 spans 14 amino acids. Germline V gives CDR1 SGHNT, CDR2 YYREEE (reference sequence). Trimming stripped 4 bases from V and 6 bases from J, with 13 bases between. CDR3 region: CASSVGRGYEKLFF. DNA of the CDR3: TGTGCCAGCAGCGTTGGCAGGGGTTATGAAAAACTGTTTTTT.

This clone appeared once. This rearrangement joins TRBV3-1 (or the pseudogene TRBV3-2) to TRBJ1-1; D is undetermined. Germline loops: CDR1 LGHDT, CDR2 YNNKEL (reference sequence). V lost 4 bases, J lost 7 bases, and 7 bases lay in between. This CDR3 spans 11 amino acids. The CDR3 loop is CASSRGYEAFF. The CDR3 nucleotides read TGTGCCAGCAGCCGCGGATATGAAGCTTTCTTT.

This chain connects TRBV25-1 to TRBJ2-4; 7 nucleotides line up with TRBD1. J gave up 3 bases and V 4 bases, and 3 bases lay outside the gene matches. Germline V gene sequence: CDR1 MGHDK, CDR2 SYGVNS. The CDR3 extends over 14 amino acids. The CDR3: CASSVGGFKNIQYF. CDR3 DNA: TGTGCCAGCAGTGTAGGGGGCTTCAAAAACATTCAGTACTTC. Based on the CDR3 plus reference TRBV25-1 and TRBJ2-4, the full variable domain is EADIYQTPRYLVIGTGKKITLECSQTMGHDKMYWYQQDPGMELHLIHYSYGVNSTEKGDLSSESTVSRIRTEHFPLTLESARPSHTSQYLCASSVGGFKNIQYFGAGTRLSVL.

This clone was detected only a few times. Other nucleotide sequences from this sample produce the same CDR3. The chain links TRBV5-4 to TRBJ2-3; D unclear. The V gene's germline CDR1 is SGHNT and CDR2 YYREEE (reference sequence). The CDR3 is made up of 12 amino acids. The V end lost 3 bases, the J end lost 2 bases, and 4 bases lay between the germline ends. The chain's CDR3 is CASSSNTDTQYF. The CDR3 DNA is TGTGCCAGCAGCTCCAACACAGATACGCAGTATTTT. Using reference TRBV5-4 and TRBJ2-3 for the parts outside the CDR3, the full variable domain is ETGVTQSPTHLIKTRGQQVTLRCSSQSGHNTVSWYQQALGQGPQFIFQYYREEENGRGNFPPRFSGLQFPNYSSELNVNALELDDSALYLCASSSNTDTQYFGPGTRLTVL.